This TCR beta chain was captured by sequencing in a study of T-cell reconstitution after alpha-beta-depleted transplantation in children. Study outcomes and limitations: It was reported that alpha-beta T cells came from several hundred expanded graft clones (about two months after transplant). When one year had passed after transplant, most T-cell counts and diversity came from newly produced T cells. There were some patients whose high TCRbeta diversity at day 60 came from surviving recipient T cells and thymic progenitors.

This clonotype occurred many times. Its specificity is unknown. Unique molecular identifiers were used in preparing the TCRbeta library. Each CDR3 protein gets one entry after TCRdb re-called the PCR reads with MiXCR. The data show some 200,000 distinct CDR3 sequences, under 8.5% seen once. The V gene end was trimmed by 8 bases and the J gene end by 5 bases; junction bases not matched to a gene: 6. In germline, CDR1 is MNHEY, CDR2 SMNVEV (reference sequence). The CDR3 has 15 amino acids. This TCR derives from a male patient aged 2-15 years who had a stem cell transplant for acute myeloid leukemia, so the T cells may come from the graft donor. The sample consisted of PBMCs, mostly from graft donor cells, taken 360 days after TCRalphabeta/CD19-depleted stem cell transplant. The chain joins TRBV27 to TRBJ2-2; 12 nucleotides match TRBD2. The CDR3 sequence is CASAGLAGPTGELFF. CDR3 DNA: TGTGCCAGCGCTGGACTAGCGGGACCAACCGGGGAGCTGTTTTTT.